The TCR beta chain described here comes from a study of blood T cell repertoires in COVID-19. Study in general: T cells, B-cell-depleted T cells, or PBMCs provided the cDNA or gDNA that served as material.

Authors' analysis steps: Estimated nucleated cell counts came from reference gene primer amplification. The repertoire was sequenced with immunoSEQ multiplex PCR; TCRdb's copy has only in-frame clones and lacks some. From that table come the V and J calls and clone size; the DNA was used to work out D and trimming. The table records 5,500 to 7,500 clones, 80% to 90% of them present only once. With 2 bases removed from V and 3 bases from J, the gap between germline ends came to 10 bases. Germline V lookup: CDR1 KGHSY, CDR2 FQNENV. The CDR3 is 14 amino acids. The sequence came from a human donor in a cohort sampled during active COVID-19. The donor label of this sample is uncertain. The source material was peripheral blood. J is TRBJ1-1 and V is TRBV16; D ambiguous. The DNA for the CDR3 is TGTGCCAGCAGCCAACTGGGAGTGGACACTGAAGCTTTCTTT. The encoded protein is CASSQLGVDTEAFF.